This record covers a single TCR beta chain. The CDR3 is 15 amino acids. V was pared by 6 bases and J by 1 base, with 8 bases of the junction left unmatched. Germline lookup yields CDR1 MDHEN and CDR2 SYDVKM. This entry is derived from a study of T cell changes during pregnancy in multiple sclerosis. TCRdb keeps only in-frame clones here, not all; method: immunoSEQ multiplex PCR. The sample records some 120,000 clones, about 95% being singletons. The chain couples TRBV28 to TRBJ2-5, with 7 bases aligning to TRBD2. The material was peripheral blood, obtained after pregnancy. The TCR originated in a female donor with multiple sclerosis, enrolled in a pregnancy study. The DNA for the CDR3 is TGTGCCAGCAGCCTCTCGGGGGGAGGCCAAGAGACCCAGTACTTC. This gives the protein CASSLSGGGQETQYF.